This T cell receptor beta chain was recovered during a study of radiation and T cells in renal cell carcinoma. In the study overall: Nephrectomy followed 15 Gy stereotactic body radiation by 4 weeks. Findings and caveats of the study: From baseline, blood top tumor clonotypes peaked at 2 weeks post-radiation.

The sample's time point: baseline pretreatment blood. The treatment denotes: 15 Gy SBRT to primary tumor, nephrectomy 4 weeks later. Clear cell pathology was present in this patient's renal cell carcinoma. Concerning this clone: What it binds is unknown.

Trimming pared 0 bases from V and 5 bases from J, leaving 10 bases between. The CDR3 contains 14 residues. Per germline, CDR1 MNHEY and CDR2 SVGAGI. TCRdb keeps only in-frame clones here, not all; method: immunoSEQ multiplex PCR. The data show 150,000 or so clones, about 85% seen once. This sequence was found in an older woman with renal cell carcinoma. Sequences were derived from blood, sampled from a patient whose treatment included radiotherapy and nephrectomy. The rearrangement links TRBV6-5 to TRBJ1-1, with a possible D match to TRBD1 (6 bases). For the CDR3, the DNA is TGTGCCAGCAGTTACTCCCAGGGGCGGACTGAAGCTTTCTTT. Encoded protein: CASSYSQGRTEAFF.